This is a list of T cell receptor beta chains from one sample in a study of T cells in Graves' hyperthyroidism and ophthalmopathy. In TCRdb, the multiplex PCR reads were re-called with MiXCR into one record per CDR3 protein. The sample lists around 600,000 distinct CDR3 sequences, approximately 15% seen once, with around 3.5% in the top ten. Material: blood. These receptors were taken from a woman aged 40 to 49 with Graves' ophthalmopathy. The CDR3 runs from the conserved cysteine through the conserved F or W. D genes are given only for firm matches. A row's size may be missing; if present it is once, few, many or a size class.

clone size	D gene	J gene	V gene	CDR3 protein	CDR3 DNA
many	.	TRBJ2-1	TRBV5-1	CASRRTSGTLGGNEQFF	TGCGCCAGCCGAAGGACTTCAGGGACACTGGGCGGCAATGAGCAGTTCTTC
many	TRBD1	TRBJ2-5	TRBV20-1	CSAPGTGDQATQYF	TGCAGTGCTCCCGGGACAGGGGACCAAGCGACCCAGTACTTC
many	.	TRBJ1-2	TRBV20-1	CSAGDTYYGYTF	TGCAGTGCTGGGGACACCTACTATGGCTACACCTTC
.	.	TRBJ2-3	TRBV7-9	CASSPAEGQRTDTQYF	TGTGCCAGCAGCCCGGCCGAGGGACAAAGAACAGATACGCAGTATTTT
.	TRBD1	TRBJ1-5	TRBV20-1	CSASAGGVINQPQHF	TGCAGTGCTAGCGCAGGGGGGGTTATCAATCAGCCCCAGCATTTT
.	.	TRBJ2-2	TRBV7-2	CASSPGEERELFF	TGTGCCAGCAGCCCAGGGGAGGAAAGGGAGCTGTTTTTT
few	TRBD2	TRBJ2-5	TRBV9	CASSVSAGGQGETQYF	TGTGCCAGCAGCGTATCAGCGGGGGGCCAAGGGGAGACCCAGTACTTC
.	.	TRBJ2-1	TRBV7-9	CASSLKQGPFDEQFF	TGTGCCAGCAGCTTAAAGCAGGGCCCCTTCGATGAGCAGTTCTTC
many	.	TRBJ1-1	TRBV9	CASSVVQGTEAFF	TGTGCCAGCAGCGTAGTCCAGGGCACTGAAGCTTTCTTT
.	.	TRBJ1-1	TRBV19	CASSIQGENTEAFF	TGTGCCAGTAGTATCCAGGGAGAGAACACTGAAGCTTTCTTT
.	.	TRBJ2-1	TRBV11-1	CASSLDYEQFF	TGTGCCAGCAGCTTAGACTACGAGCAGTTCTTC
few	TRBD1	TRBJ1-6	TRBV12-3/TRBV12-4	CASQTGGYYNSPLHF	TGTGCCAGCCAGACAGGGGGCTACTATAATTCACCCCTCCACTTT
many	.	TRBJ2-7	TRBV28	CASKGVEQYF	TGTGCCAGCAAGGGAGTTGAGCAGTACTTC
many	.	TRBJ2-7	TRBV28	CASSLIGREQYF	TGTGCCAGCAGTTTAATCGGGCGCGAGCAGTACTTC
few	TRBD2	TRBJ2-3	TRBV30	CAWSMAGVFGSTDTQYF	TGTGCCTGGAGTATGGCGGGAGTTTTTGGTTCTACAGATACGCAGTATTTT
.	.	TRBJ2-1	TRBV15	CATSRDPGSSYNEQFF	TGTGCCACCAGCAGAGACCCAGGGAGCTCCTACAATGAGCAGTTCTTC
few	.	TRBJ1-5	TRBV5-6	CASSLRSGVYSNQPQHF	TGTGCCAGCAGCTTGCGAAGTGGGGTTTATAGCAATCAGCCCCAGCATTTT
many	TRBD1	TRBJ1-1	TRBV2	CATRTGGITEAFF	TGTGCCACCCGGACAGGGGGGATCACTGAAGCTTTCTTT
many	.	TRBJ1-1	TRBV5-1	CASSLAGETNTEAFF	TGCGCCAGCAGCTTGGCCGGTGAAACGAACACTGAAGCTTTCTTT
few	TRBD1	TRBJ2-5	TRBV5-1	CASSGGQGDETQYF	TGCGCCAGCAGTGGAGGACAGGGAGATGAGACCCAGTACTTC